The present TCR beta chain was sequenced within a study of regulatory T cells in long-lasting Graves disease. Overall study: Prior antithyroid drug treatment in newly diagnosed Graves' patients lasted under 3 months.

Time point in this sample: newly diagnosed GD, antithyroid drugs for less than 3 months. With RNA extracted from PBMCs as input, the TCR library was made. Around 9.1 milliliters of peripheral blood were drawn into EDTA tubes. The CDR3 has 15 residues. V dropped 9 bases and J dropped 0; count of bases not matched to a gene: 3. Germline loops: CDR1 KGHDR, CDR2 SFDVKD. Arm-PCR of CDR3 regions and iRepertoire HTBI primers were the basis on which TCR beta libraries were built. In TCRdb, the multiplex PCR reads were re-called with MiXCR into one record per CDR3 protein. This table has hundreds of thousands of distinct CDR3 sequences, approximately 15% appearing once. This clonotype has a handful of counts. These records were also assigned to another study, of T cells in Graves' hyperthyroidism and ophthalmopathy. That paper notes: The definition of stable Graves' hyperthyroidism was no ophthalmopathy progression within 18 months. Researchers report that a 13 V-J model separated ophthalmopathy from stable hyperthyroidism.

Sequences were derived from peripheral blood mononuclear cells (PBMCs), sampled at new diagnosis, from a patient treated with antithyroid drugs. The chain carries TRBV24-1 and TRBJ2-2; 10 bases map to TRBD2. The TCR was taken from a man between 35 and 55 years old with Graves disease. The CDR3 protein is CATGTSGTNTGELFF. The CDR3 nucleotides read TGTGCCACCGGAACTAGCGGGACGAACACCGGGGAGCTGTTTTTT.